The entry that follows covers one T cell receptor (beta chain) sequence. The germline gives CDR1 SGHTA, CDR2 FQGNSA. This CDR3 comprises 14 residues. Trimming cost V 5 bases and J 4 bases, with 11 bases left between them. This specimen comes from a study of control samples from healthy donors and cancer patients. Sequencing was performed with immunoSEQ multiplex PCR; in TCRdb, only in-frame clones are kept and a portion is missing. The sample yields 120,000 or so clones, 80% to 95% seen once. The specimen was blood. The rearrangement links TRBV7-2 to TRBJ2-2; no reliable D call. The sequence was obtained from a young man in good health. The CDR3, as DNA: TGTGCCAGCAGCCCGATGCACTCCACCGGGGAGCTGTTTTTT. Amino acids: CASSPMHSTGELFF.